One and the same sample provided the 29 T cell receptor beta chains below, sequenced in a study of a mutant IDH1 vaccine in newly diagnosed glioma. Sequencing used immunoSEQ multiplex PCR; TCRdb keeps in-frame clones, though not all of them. Counted here are approximately 70,000 clones, more than 65% occurring once; the ten biggest clones make up approximately 8%. Specified time point: baseline, week 1 (first vaccination visit). This sample's treatment: pre-vaccination baseline after standard-of-care therapy. Specimen: PBMCs, collected from a glioma patient treated with radiotherapy, temozolomide or both. All receptors come from a man aged 50-60 years with glioma.

Written as DNA, the CDR3 is TGTGCCAGCAGGGCTACCACAGATACGCAGTATTTT. Protein: CASRATTDTQYF. The chain joins TRBV6-5 to TRBJ2-3, with D uncertain. The CDR3 contains 12 residues. Germline-derived CDR1 and CDR2 are MNHEY and SVGAGI. V was pared by 6 bases and J by 2 bases, with 6 bases between.

This chain uses TRBV5-6 with TRBJ1-5, with D unclear. The germline gives CDR1 SGHDT, CDR2 YYEEEE. This CDR3 is 13 amino acids long. V was shortened by 0 bases and J by 6 bases, with 7 bases between the two germline ends. CDR3: CASSLASGQPQHF. The CDR3 DNA reads as TGTGCCAGCAGCTTGGCCTCGGGTCAGCCCCAGCATTTT.

This clone has just one count. V and J are TRBV7-8 and TRBJ2-7; TRBD1 matches 8 bases. V was pared by 5 bases and J by 5 bases, with 8 bases of the junction left unmatched. Germline-derived CDR1 and CDR2 are SGHVS and FQNEAQ. The length of the CDR3 is 14 residues. In DNA, the CDR3 is TGTGCCAGCAGCCCCAGACAGGGGACCCACGAGCAGTACTTC. This sequence encodes CASSPRQGTHEQYF.

The chain links TRBV6-5 to TRBJ1-2, with no clear D. The CDR3 contains 13 residues. In germline, CDR1 is MNHEY, CDR2 SVGAGI. The V end lost 6 bases, the J end lost 6 bases, and 14 bases lay between the germline ends. In DNA form, the CDR3 reads TGTGCCAGCAGACCACGCACTGTGGATGGCTACACCTTC. As protein: CASRPRTVDGYTF.

The rearrangement joins TRBV4-3 to TRBJ2-7, with 7 positions matching TRBD2. The CDR3 runs 15 residues. J was trimmed by 2 bases and V by 3 bases; bases with no gene match: 7. Germline V gene lookup returns CDR1 LGHNA and CDR2 YSLEER. CDR3 in DNA: TGCGCCAGCAGCCATCAATGGGGAGGGGCCTACGAGCAGTACTTC. Amino acids: CASSHQWGGAYEQYF.

This clone was detected a few times. This chain uses TRBV10-3 with TRBJ2-7; D gene uncertain. The CDR3 loop spans 14 amino acids. CDR1 and CDR2 (germline): ENHRY, SYGVKD. The V and J ends lost 2 bases and 0 bases respectively, with 8 bases between them. The CDR3 protein is CAISETVNSYEQYF. The CDR3 bases are TGTGCCATCAGTGAGACGGTGAACTCCTACGAGCAGTACTTC.

The chain couples TRBV6-1 to TRBJ1-5; no clear D. CDR3 length: 14 amino acids. Germline CDR1 reads MNHNS; CDR2 reads SASEGT. Trimming cost V 2 bases and J 3 bases, with 8 bases left between them. The CDR3 is CASSEMVSNQPQHF. The CDR3, as DNA: TGTGCCAGCAGTGAAATGGTGTCCAATCAGCCCCAGCATTTT.

This chain links TRBV11-2 with TRBJ1-2; no definite D call. The V gene lost 2 bases and the J gene lost 3 bases, with 10 bases spanning the gap. The germline gives CDR1 SGHAT, CDR2 FQNNGV. The CDR3 is made up of 14 amino acids. The CDR3 protein is CASSLIGQDYGYTF. CDR3 nucleotides: TGTGCCAGCAGCTTAATTGGGCAGGACTATGGCTACACCTTC.

This chain joins TRBV7-6 and TRBJ2-1; TRBD2 matches at 14 bases. V lost 5 bases, J lost 10 bases, and 7 bases stayed unmatched. The CDR3 runs to 15 residues. Germline V CDR1 and CDR2: SGHVS, FNYEAQ. CDR3 nucleotides: TGTGCCAGCAGCCTCGGGACTAGCGGGGGATACGAGCAGTTCTTC. Protein product: CASSLGTSGGYEQFF.

Concerning this clone itself: A junction end diverges from the germline sequence, so it may reflect a read error. This sequence joins TRBV7-7 and TRBJ2-5; the match to TRBD2 covers 7 bases. The germline CDR1 and CDR2 sequences are SSHAT and FNYEAQ (reference sequence). The CDR3 sequence is 16 residues long. The CDR3 DNA follows: TGTGCTAGCAGCTTAGCTGGCGGCGGGGGAGGAGAGACCCAGTACTTC. Protein: CASSLAGGGGGETQYF.

This CDR3 is CASSLTFSGNTIYF. DNA of the CDR3: TGTGCCAGCAGCTTAACGTTCTCTGGAAACACCATATATTTT. The chain has TRBV7-9 and TRBJ1-3; unclear D gene. V was clipped by 2 bases and J by 0 bases, with 5 bases between them. The CDR3 consists of 14 residues. The germline V gene has CDR1 SEHNR and CDR2 FQNEAQ (reference sequence).

The rearrangement uses TRBV14 and TRBJ1-3, with D uncertain. This CDR3 is 14 amino acids long. Germline CDR1 is SGHDN and CDR2 is FVKESK. The germline V and J ends were trimmed by 1 base and 0 bases, with 4 bases remaining between them. CDR3 loop: CASSQGYSGNTIYF. For the CDR3, the DNA is TGTGCCAGCAGCCAAGGATACTCTGGAAACACCATATATTTT. Together with reference TRBV14 and TRBJ1-3, the CDR3 gives the full variable domain: EAGVTQFPSHSVIEKGQTVTLRCDPISGHDNLYWYRRVMGKEIKFLLHFVKESKQDESGMPNNRFLAERTGGTYSTLKVQPAELEDSGVYFCASSQGYSGNTIYFGEGSWLTVV.

This clone was observed a single time. The J gene is TRBJ2-1, the V gene TRBV5-6, with a possible D match to TRBD1 (5 bases). The CDR3 contains 14 residues. Germline V gene lookup returns CDR1 SGHDT and CDR2 YYEEEE. V gave up 0 bases and J gave up 1 base, with 5 bases separating them. CDR3 nucleotide sequence: TGTGCCAGCAGCTTGGGACAGTCCTACAATGAGCAGTTCTTC. It codes for CASSLGQSYNEQFF.

V is TRBV6-6 and J is TRBJ2-7; 10 bases agree with TRBD2. J lost 4 bases, V lost 6 bases, and 6 bases had no gene match. Germline CDR1 is MNHNY and CDR2 is SVGAGI (reference sequence). The CDR3 sequence is 14 residues long. The CDR3, as DNA: TGTGCCAGCAGCAAGCTTAGCGGGGGGTACGAGCAGTACTTC. Translating gives CASSKLSGGYEQYF.

This clone has only one observation. V and J are TRBV19 and TRBJ2-7, with D maybe TRBD1 (6 bases). This CDR3 region has 14 residues. Germline V gene lookup returns CDR1 LNHDA and CDR2 SQIVND (reference sequence). Trimming shortened V by 3 bases and J by 3 bases, and 12 bases separated the two germline ends. The CDR3 reads CASSMTGGSYEQYF. CDR3 nucleotides: TGTGCCAGTAGTATGACAGGTGGGAGCTACGAGCAGTACTTC.

This chain links TRBV29-1 with TRBJ2-6; D unresolved. This CDR3 spans 16 amino acids. The germline V and J ends were trimmed by 2 bases and 0 bases, with 11 bases remaining between them. From germline, CDR1 is SQVTM and CDR2 ANQGSEA. The chain's CDR3 is CSVETDLNSGANVLTF. The CDR3 nucleotides are TGCAGCGTTGAAACAGATCTTAACTCTGGGGCCAACGTCCTGACTTTC.

This rearrangement joins TRBV6-1 to TRBJ1-1, with D perhaps matching TRBD1 (5 bases). The CDR3 runs to 12 residues. Germline V CDR1 and CDR2: MNHNS, SASEGT. Between the trimmed V and J ends, which lost 8 bases and 4 bases, there was a span of 11 bases. In nucleotides, the CDR3 is TGTGCCAGCGGCAGGGTAGGCACTGAAGCTTTCTTT. Amino acid sequence: CASGRVGTEAFF.

The chain links TRBV9 to TRBJ2-3, with a possible D match to TRBD1 (5 bases). Germline CDR1 is SGDLS and CDR2 is YYNGEE. The V end lost 0 bases, the J end lost 2 bases, and 19 bases lay between the germline ends. CDR3 size: 18 residues. CDR3 DNA sequence: TGTGCCAGCAGCGTAGCCTTCTCCACCACAGGATACACAGATACGCAGTATTTT. This sequence encodes CASSVAFSTTGYTDTQYF.

This chain uses TRBV6-1 with TRBJ2-2, with 7 bases identical to TRBD1. The germline CDR1 and CDR2 sequences are MNHNS and SASEGT. Trimming at V came to 5 bases and at J to 5 bases, leaving 2 bases not matched to a gene. The CDR3 consists of 13 residues. Here the CDR3 DNA reads TGTGCCAGCAGTACGGACAGGACCGGGGAGCTGTTTTTT. Encoded protein: CASSTDRTGELFF.

The V call is TRBV5-1, the J call TRBJ2-1, with TRBD2 identical over 7 bases. Germline CDR1 reads SGHRS; CDR2 reads YFSETQ. The CDR3 sequence is 14 residues long. J gave up 3 bases and V 0 bases, and 0 bases lay outside the gene matches. CDR3 residues: CASSLGDYYNEQFF. The DNA of the CDR3 is TGCGCCAGCAGCTTGGGGGACTACTACAATGAGCAGTTCTTC.

This clone was found a few times. The V gene is TRBV6-1, the J gene TRBJ1-6; D not resolved. Germline-derived CDR1 and CDR2 are MNHNS and SASEGT. Trimming took 4 bases from V and 9 from J, leaving 13 bases between them. The CDR3 is 14 amino acids. This CDR3 is CASSAGEGGSPLHF. CDR3 bases: TGTGCCAGCAGTGCCGGGGAGGGCGGTTCACCCCTCCACTTT.

This clone was counted at least ten times. J is TRBJ2-1 and V is TRBV27; 7 bases agree with TRBD1. Trimming cost V 6 bases and J 6 bases; bases outside gene matches: 5. CDR1 and CDR2 (germline): MNHEY, SMNVEV (reference sequence). CDR3 length: 13 amino acids. CDR3 amino acids: CASRAGTVNEQFF. The CDR3, as DNA: TGTGCCAGCAGGGCCGGGACAGTCAATGAGCAGTTCTTC.

The chain carries TRBV7-8 and TRBJ1-2, with 7 positions matching TRBD1. After removal of 5 bases from V and 4 bases from J, the junction contained 10 bases not matched to a gene. Per germline, CDR1 SGHVS and CDR2 FQNEAQ. The CDR3 length is 15 residues. The CDR3 spells CASSLRSTGSYGYTF. The CDR3 nucleotides read TGTGCCAGCAGCCTACGCTCGACAGGGAGCTATGGCTACACCTTC. The complete variable domain, with remaining parts taken from reference TRBV7-8 and TRBJ1-2, reads GAGVSQSPRYKVAKRGQDVALRCDPISGHVSLFWYQQALGQGPEFLTYFQNEAQLDKSGLPSDRFFAERPEGSVSTLKIQRTQQEDSAVYLCASSLRSTGSYGYTFGSGTRLTVV.

The chain couples TRBV4-1 to TRBJ2-2, with 8 nucleotides matching TRBD2. This CDR3 comprises 15 residues. J was trimmed by 7 bases and V by 1 base; bases with no gene match: 5. Germline CDR1 reads MGHRA; CDR2 reads YSYEKL. CDR3 in DNA: TGCGCCAGCAGCCAAGCCCGGGGGGGTTACGGGGAGCTGTTTTTT. Protein: CASSQARGGYGELFF.

This rearrangement joins TRBV19 to TRBJ2-5; TRBD1 aligns across 7 bases. V trimming: 1 base; J trimming: 5 bases; junction bases outside the gene matches: 4. CDR1 and CDR2 (germline): LNHDA, SQIVND (reference sequence). The CDR3 runs to 14 residues. In DNA, the CDR3 is TGTGCCAGTAGTATAGGAGGGGGCGGCGAGACCCAGTACTTC. Amino acids: CASSIGGGGETQYF.

The chain is built from TRBV29-1 and TRBJ2-7; 11 positions agree with TRBD1. Per the germline V gene, CDR1 is SQVTM and CDR2 is ANQGSEA. Germline trimming cut 6 bases from V and 4 bases from J; bases unmatched to any gene: 2. The CDR3 runs to 12 residues. CDR3 sequence: CSVGTGGYEQYF. The DNA for the CDR3 is TGCAGCGTGGGGACAGGGGGATACGAGCAGTACTTC.

The chain links TRBV29-1 to TRBJ2-7, with 9 positions matching TRBD1. This CDR3 has 14 amino acids. J lost 6 bases, V lost 4 bases, and 10 bases had no gene match. The germline CDR1 and CDR2 sequences are SQVTM and ANQGSEA. The CDR3 region has the DNA TGCAGCGTTGCCGTAGGGACAGGGAGTGGCGAGCAGTACTTC. Amino acid sequence: CSVAVGTGSGEQYF.

V usage is TRBV5-4 and J usage is TRBJ2-2; 9 nucleotides align to TRBD2. The ends lost 4 bases at V and 4 bases at J; junction bases unmatched: 11. The CDR3 covers 17 residues. The germline V gene encodes CDR1 SGHNT and CDR2 YYREEE (reference sequence). CDR3 sequence reads: CASSQLAGTSITGELFF. The CDR3 region has the DNA TGTGCCAGCAGCCAACTTGCCGGGACTAGCATCACCGGGGAGCTGTTTTTT.

This clone showed up just a few times. The V and J genes are TRBV5-5 and TRBJ1-6; TRBD1 might be the D (5 bases). The CDR3 is made up of 16 amino acids. Germline V gene lookup returns CDR1 SGHKS and CDR2 YYEKEE (reference sequence). Trimming took off 2 bases at V and 5 bases at J, with 14 bases between the two ends. The CDR3 nucleotides are TGTGCCAGCAGCTTTGGGGCCCTATGGGATAATTCACCCCTCCACTTT. Its translation is CASSFGALWDNSPLHF.